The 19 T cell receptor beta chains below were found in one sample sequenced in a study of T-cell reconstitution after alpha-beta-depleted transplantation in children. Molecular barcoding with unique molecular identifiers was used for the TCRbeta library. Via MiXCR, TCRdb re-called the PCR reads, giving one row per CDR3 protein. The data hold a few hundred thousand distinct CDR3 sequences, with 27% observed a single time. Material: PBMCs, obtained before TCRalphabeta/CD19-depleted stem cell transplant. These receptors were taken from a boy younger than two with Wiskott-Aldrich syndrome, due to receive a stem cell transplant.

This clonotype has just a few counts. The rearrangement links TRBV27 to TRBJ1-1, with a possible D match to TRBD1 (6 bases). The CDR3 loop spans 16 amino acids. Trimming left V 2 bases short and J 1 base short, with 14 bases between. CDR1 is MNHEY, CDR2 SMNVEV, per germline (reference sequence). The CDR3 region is CASSLRFRGGNTEAFF. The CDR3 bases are TGTGCCAGCAGTTTAAGGTTCAGGGGCGGGAACACTGAAGCTTTCTTT.

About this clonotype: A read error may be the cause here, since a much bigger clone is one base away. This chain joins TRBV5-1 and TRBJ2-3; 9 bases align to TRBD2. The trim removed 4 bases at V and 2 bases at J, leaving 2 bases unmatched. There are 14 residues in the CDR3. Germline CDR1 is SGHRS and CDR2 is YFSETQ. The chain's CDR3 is CASSRTSVTDTQYF. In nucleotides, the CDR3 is TGCGCCAGCAGCCGGACTAGCGTCACAGATACGCAGTATTTT.

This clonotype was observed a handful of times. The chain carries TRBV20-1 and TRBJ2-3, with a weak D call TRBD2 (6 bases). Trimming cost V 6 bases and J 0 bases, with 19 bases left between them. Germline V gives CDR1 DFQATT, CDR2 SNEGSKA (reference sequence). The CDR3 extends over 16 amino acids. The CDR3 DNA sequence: TGCAGTGCACTTACGACTAGAACCGAAAGCACAGATACGCAGTATTTT. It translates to CSALTTRTESTDTQYF.

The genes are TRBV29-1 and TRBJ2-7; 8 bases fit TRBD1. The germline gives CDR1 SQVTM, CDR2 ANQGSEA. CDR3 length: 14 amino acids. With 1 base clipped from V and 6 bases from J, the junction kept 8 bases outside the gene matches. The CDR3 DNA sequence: TGCAGCGTTGAAGGACAGGGGTTGTCCGTCGAGCAGTACTTC. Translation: CSVEGQGLSVEQYF.

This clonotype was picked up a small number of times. For the CDR3, the DNA is TGTGCCAGCAGCTACAGACTAGCGGGGATCACCGGGGAGCTGTTTTTT. Translation gives CASSYRLAGITGELFF. The genes are TRBV6-5 and TRBJ2-2, with 11 bases that match TRBD2. Germline CDR1 and CDR2: MNHEY and SVGAGI. V was clipped by 6 bases and J by 4 bases; unmatched bases: 7. The CDR3 totals 16 residues.

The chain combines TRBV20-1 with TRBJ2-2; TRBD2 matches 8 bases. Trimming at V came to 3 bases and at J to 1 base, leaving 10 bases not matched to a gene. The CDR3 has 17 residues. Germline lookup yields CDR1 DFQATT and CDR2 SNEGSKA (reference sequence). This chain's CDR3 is CSASPLSGSKNTGELFF. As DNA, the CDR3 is TGCAGTGCTAGTCCCCTAAGCGGGAGTAAGAACACCGGGGAGCTGTTTTTT.

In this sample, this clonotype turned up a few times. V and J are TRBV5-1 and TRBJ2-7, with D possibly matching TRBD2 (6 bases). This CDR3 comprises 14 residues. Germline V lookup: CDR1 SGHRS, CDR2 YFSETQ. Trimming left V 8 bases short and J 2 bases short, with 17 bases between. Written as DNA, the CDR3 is TGCGCCAGTGCTACCGGGCCGGGGGCCTACGAGCAGTACTTC. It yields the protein CASATGPGAYEQYF.

CDR3 residues: CSASRQNTEAFF. For the CDR3, the DNA is TGCAGTGCTAGCCGGCAGAACACTGAAGCTTTCTTT. This chain joins TRBV20-1 and TRBJ1-1; D remains ambiguous. Germline loops: CDR1 DFQATT, CDR2 SNEGSKA (reference sequence). V dropped 3 bases and J dropped 1 base, with 6 bases sitting between them. The CDR3 covers 12 residues.

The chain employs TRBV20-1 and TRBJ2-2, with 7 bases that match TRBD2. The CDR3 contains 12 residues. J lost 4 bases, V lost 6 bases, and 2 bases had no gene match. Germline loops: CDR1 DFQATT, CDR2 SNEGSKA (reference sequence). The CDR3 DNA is TGCAGTGCCCGGACTAGCACCGGGGAGCTGTTTTTT. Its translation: CSARTSTGELFF.

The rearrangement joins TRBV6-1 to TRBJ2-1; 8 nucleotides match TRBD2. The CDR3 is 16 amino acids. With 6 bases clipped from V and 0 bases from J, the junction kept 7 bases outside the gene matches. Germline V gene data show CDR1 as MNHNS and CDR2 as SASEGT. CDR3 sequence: CASRALAESSYNEQFF. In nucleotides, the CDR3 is TGTGCCAGCAGGGCACTAGCGGAGAGCTCCTACAATGAGCAGTTCTTC.

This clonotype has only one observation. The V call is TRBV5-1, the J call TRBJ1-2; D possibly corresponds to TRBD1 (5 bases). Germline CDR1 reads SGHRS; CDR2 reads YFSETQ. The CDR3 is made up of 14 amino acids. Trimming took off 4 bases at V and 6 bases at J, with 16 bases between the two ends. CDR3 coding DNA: TGCGCCAGCAGCCCCCGGACGGGGCCCAATGGCTACACCTTC. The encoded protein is CASSPRTGPNGYTF.

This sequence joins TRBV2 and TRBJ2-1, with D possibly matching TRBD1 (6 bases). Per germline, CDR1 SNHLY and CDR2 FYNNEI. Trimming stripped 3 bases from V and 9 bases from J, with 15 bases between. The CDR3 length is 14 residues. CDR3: CASSDAYRASEQFF. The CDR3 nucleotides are TGTGCCAGCAGTGACGCATACAGGGCCAGTGAGCAGTTCTTC.

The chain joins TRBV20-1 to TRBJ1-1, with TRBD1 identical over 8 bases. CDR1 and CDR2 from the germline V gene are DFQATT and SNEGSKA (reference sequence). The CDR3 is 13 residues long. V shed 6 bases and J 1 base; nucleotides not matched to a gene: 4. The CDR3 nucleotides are TGCAGTGCAGTGCAGGGGGCGAACACTGAAGCTTTCTTT. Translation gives CSAVQGANTEAFF.

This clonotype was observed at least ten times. The CDR3 region has the DNA TGTGCCAGCAGTTACAGTTACAATGAGCAGTTCTTC. Residues: CASSYSYNEQFF. The chain is built from TRBV12-3 or TRBV12-4 and TRBJ2-1; no definite D call. V was trimmed by 4 bases and J by 4 bases, leaving 5 bases between them. CDR3 length: 12 residues.

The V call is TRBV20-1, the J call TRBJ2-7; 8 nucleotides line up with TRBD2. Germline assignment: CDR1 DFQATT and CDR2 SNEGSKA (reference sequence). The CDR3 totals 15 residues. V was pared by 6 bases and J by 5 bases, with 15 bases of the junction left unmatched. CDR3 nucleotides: TGCAGTGCAAATCGAGCGGGAGTATTTAGAAACGAGCAGTACTTC. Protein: CSANRAGVFRNEQYF.

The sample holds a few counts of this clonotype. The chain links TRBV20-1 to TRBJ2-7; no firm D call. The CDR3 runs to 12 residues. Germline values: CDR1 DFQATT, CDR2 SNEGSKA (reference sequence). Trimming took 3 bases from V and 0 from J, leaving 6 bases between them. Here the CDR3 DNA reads TGCAGTGCTAGGGGGTTCTCCTACGAGCAGTACTTC. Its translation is CSARGFSYEQYF.

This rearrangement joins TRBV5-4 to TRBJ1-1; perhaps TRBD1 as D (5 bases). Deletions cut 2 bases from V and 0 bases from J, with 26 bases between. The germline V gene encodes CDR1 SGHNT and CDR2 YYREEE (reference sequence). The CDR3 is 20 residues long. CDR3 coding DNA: TGTGCCAGCAGCTTAGCCAGGGCCCCGAAAGGAACCCTAATGAACACTGAAGCTTTCTTT. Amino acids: CASSLARAPKGTLMNTEAFF.

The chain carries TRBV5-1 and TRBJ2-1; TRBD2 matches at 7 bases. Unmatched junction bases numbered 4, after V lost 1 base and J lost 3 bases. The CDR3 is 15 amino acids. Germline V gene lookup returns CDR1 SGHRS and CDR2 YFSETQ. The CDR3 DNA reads TGCGCCAGCAGCTTGAGCGGGAAAGACTACAATGAGCAGTTCTTC. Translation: CASSLSGKDYNEQFF.

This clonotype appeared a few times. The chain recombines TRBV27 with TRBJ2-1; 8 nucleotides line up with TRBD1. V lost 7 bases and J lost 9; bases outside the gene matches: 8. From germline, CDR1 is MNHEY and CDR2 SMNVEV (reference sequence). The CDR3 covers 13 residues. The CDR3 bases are TGTGCCAGCAATCCCAGGGGGCTGAGTGAGCAGTTCTTC. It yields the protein CASNPRGLSEQFF.